This TCR beta chain was recorded in a study of blood T cells in healthy people across ages. Germline V gene lookup returns CDR1 MGHRA and CDR2 YSYEKL. The CDR3 has 15 amino acids. V gave up 0 bases and J gave up 0 bases, with 6 bases separating them. For the second PCR, which ran for roughly 7 to 11 cycles, a sample-barcoded 5' primer and a J-beta primer mix were used. TCRdb reanalysed the 5' RACE reads using MiXCR and keeps one entry per CDR3 protein. Here the sample spans some 890,000 distinct CDR3 sequences, 25% to 30% being singletons. A note on this clonotype: Its antigen is as yet unknown.

Whole-study results and caveats: Donors of long life had a larger count of naive CD4+ cells and greater diversity than aged donors.

Aged roughly 6 to 90, donors were systemically healthy Caucasians from Russia. Isolated per sample were at least 7 million PBMCs. This sample was shared with a second study, whose subject was T cells of mothers and their children. That report notes: Using the M1S primer, the second PCR added sample barcodes along with 2-4 random nucleotides.

This sequence was found in a woman in her thirties or forties in good health. The sequenced sample consisted of blood. The V and J genes are TRBV4-1 and TRBJ1-5; no clear D. CDR3 sequence reads: CASSQDPLSNQPQHF. For the CDR3, the DNA is TGCGCCAGCAGCCAAGATCCTCTTAGCAATCAGCCCCAGCATTTT.